These 22 T cell receptor beta chains were all obtained from the same sample, sequenced in a study of blood T cells in healthy people across ages. The use of a sample-barcoded 5' primer and a J-beta primer mix characterized a second PCR of roughly 6 to 12 cycles. MiXCR, run by TCRdb on the 5' RACE reads, gives a single entry per CDR3 protein. This sample yields around 940,000 distinct CDR3 sequences, of which just over 50% are seen a single time; 20% to 25% belongs to the top ten. Sequencing used blood. The receptors were sampled from an older woman in good health.

This clonotype has just a few counts. V usage is TRBV28 and J usage is TRBJ2-7; D gene uncertain. Per the germline V gene, CDR1 is MDHEN and CDR2 is SYDVKM. CDR3 length: 16 residues. V dropped 6 bases and J dropped 2 bases, with 20 bases sitting between them. Here the CDR3 DNA reads TGTGCCAGCAGCTCCCGTCAGTGGCACGACACCTACGAGCAGTACTTC. Its translation is CASSSRQWHDTYEQYF.

The sample holds many counts of this clonotype. The chain has TRBV7-3 and TRBJ2-5, with TRBD1 matching over 7 bases. The germline V gene has CDR1 SGHTA and CDR2 FQGTGA. The CDR3 length is 15 residues. Trimming removed 5 bases from V and 2 bases from J; junction bases left unmatched: 8. CDR3 region: CASSPEGTVQETQYF. For the CDR3, the DNA is TGTGCCAGCAGCCCCGAGGGGACAGTGCAAGAGACCCAGTACTTC.

The chain recombines TRBV10-1 with TRBJ2-3; 10 bases line up with TRBD2. Trimming removed 0 bases from V and 5 bases from J; junction bases left unmatched: 5. CDR1 WNHNN and CDR2 SYGVQD come from the germline V gene (reference sequence). The CDR3 sequence is 16 residues long. The CDR3 coding sequence is TGCGCCAGCAGTGAGTCGCTAGCGGGAGCGAGAGATACGCAGTATTTT. Translated: CASSESLAGARDTQYF.

The chain joins TRBV10-3 to TRBJ2-7, with D perhaps TRBD2 (6 bases). V dropped 8 bases and J dropped 0 bases, with 23 bases sitting between them. The CDR3 is made up of 17 amino acids. Germline values: CDR1 ENHRY, CDR2 SYGVKD. This chain's CDR3 is CAISAGSILQSSYEQYF. For the CDR3, the DNA is TGTGCCATCTCTGCGGGGAGTATCTTGCAGAGCTCCTACGAGCAGTACTTC.

This clonotype was found once. The rearrangement joins TRBV29-1 to TRBJ2-3, with a tentative D call TRBD2 (6 bases). Trimming pared 4 bases from V and 2 bases from J, leaving 10 bases between. Germline values: CDR1 SQVTM, CDR2 ANQGSEA. The CDR3 spans 13 residues. CDR3 coding DNA: TGCAGCGTTGCGGGACTCCACACAGATACGCAGTATTTT. Protein product: CSVAGLHTDTQYF.

A single count supports this clonotype. The J gene is TRBJ1-6, the V gene TRBV7-9; a weak D match, TRBD1 (5 bases). V lost 4 bases and J 2 bases, leaving 18 bases between the germline ends. This CDR3 comprises 18 residues. CDR1 and CDR2 (germline): SEHNR, FQNEAQ (reference sequence). CDR3 sequence (DNA): TGTGCCAGCAGCTCCACCCGCGAGGGGAGGACCTATAATTCACCCCTCCACTTT. It specifies CASSSTREGRTYNSPLHF.

The chain carries TRBV20-1 and TRBJ1-1; D unclear. Germline CDR1 reads DFQATT; CDR2 reads SNEGSKA (reference sequence). The CDR3 sequence is 14 residues long. V was shortened by 6 bases and J by 5 bases, with 19 bases between the two germline ends. In DNA form, the CDR3 reads TGCAGTGCGCCCCGGTCCCCGGGAGGGACTGAAGCTTTCTTT. This codes for CSAPRSPGGTEAFF.

The CDR3 region is CASRALLVSDTQYF. CDR3 nucleotides: TGTGCCAGCAGGGCCCTACTAGTTTCAGATACGCAGTATTTT. V usage is TRBV6-2 or TRBV6-3 and J usage is TRBJ2-3; D might be TRBD2 (5 bases). The germline V gene encodes CDR1 MNHEY and CDR2 SVGEGT. This CDR3 comprises 14 residues. V lost 6 bases and J lost 4, with 14 bases in between.

The rearrangement links TRBV20-1 to TRBJ2-7; 9 nucleotides agree with TRBD2. In germline, CDR1 is DFQATT, CDR2 SNEGSKA (reference sequence). The junction had 10 bases not matched to a gene; V was cut back by 6 bases and J by 4 bases. This CDR3 spans 14 amino acids. The DNA for the CDR3 is TGCAGTGCCCGGCGCCTAGCGGGAAATTACGAGCAGTACTTC. Translation gives CSARRLAGNYEQYF.

The V call is TRBV7-8, the J call TRBJ2-4; a weak D match, TRBD2 (5 bases). CDR3 length: 14 amino acids. In germline, CDR1 is SGHVS, CDR2 FQNEAQ. The V and J ends lost 2 bases and 6 bases respectively, with 11 bases between them. CDR3 in amino acids: CASSLRGLTNIQYF. The CDR3 nucleotides read TGTGCCAGCAGCTTACGCGGGTTGACAAACATTCAGTACTTC. Using reference TRBV7-8 and TRBJ2-4 for the parts outside the CDR3, the full variable domain is GAGVSQSPRYKVAKRGQDVALRCDPISGHVSLFWYQQALGQGPEFLTYFQNEAQLDKSGLPSDRFFAERPEGSVSTLKIQRTQQEDSAVYLCASSLRGLTNIQYFGAGTRLSVL.

CDR3 sequence (DNA): TGTGCCTGGAGTGTTCCTGACGGAGATCAGCCCCAGCATTTT. As protein: CAWSVPDGDQPQHF. The chain employs TRBV30 and TRBJ1-5; D uncertain. With 0 bases removed from V and 5 bases from J, the gap between germline ends came to 11 bases. Germline lookup yields CDR1 GTSNPN and CDR2 SVGIG (reference sequence). The CDR3 has 14 residues.

In this sample, this clonotype turned up once. Compared with germline, one end of the junction differs, possibly owing to a read error. V and J are TRBV28 and TRBJ2-1; TRBD2 matches 13 bases. Germline-derived CDR1 and CDR2 are MDHEN and SYDVKM. This CDR3 spans 15 amino acids. CDR3 in DNA: TGTGCCAGCACGAGACTAGCGGGAGGTCGAAATGGGCAGTTCTTC. This translates into CASTRLAGGRNGQFF. The whole variable domain, remainder taken from reference TRBV28 and TRBJ2-1, is DVKVTQSSRYLVKRTGEKVFLECVQDMDHENMFWYRQDPGLGLRLIYFSYDVKMKEKGDIPEGYSVSREKKERFSLILESASTNQTSMYLCASTRLAGGRNGQFFGPGTRLTVL.

This rearrangement joins TRBV12-3 or TRBV12-4 to TRBJ1-1; D is unclear. The CDR3 contains 16 residues. The V end lost 2 bases, the J end lost 0 bases, and 13 bases lay between the germline ends. CDR3: CASSLILRAMNTEAFF. The CDR3 region has the DNA TGTGCCAGCAGTTTAATTCTGAGGGCCATGAACACTGAAGCTTTCTTT.

This chain joins TRBV7-6 and TRBJ2-5, with 8 positions matching TRBD2. CDR1 is SGHVS and CDR2 is FNYEAQ in the germline V gene. The CDR3 is made up of 14 amino acids. The junction had 2 bases not matched to a gene; V was cut back by 4 bases and J by 1 base. This CDR3 reads CASSWGTSQETQYF. DNA for the CDR3: TGTGCCAGCAGCTGGGGGACTAGCCAAGAGACCCAGTACTTC.

This chain links TRBV12-3 or TRBV12-4 with TRBJ2-1; 8 bases agree with TRBD2. With 2 bases clipped from V and 8 bases from J, the junction kept 8 bases outside the gene matches. This CDR3 has 15 residues. CDR3 loop: CASSLIAGSYDEQFF. Written as DNA, the CDR3 is TGTGCCAGCAGTTTAATAGCGGGAAGTTACGATGAGCAGTTCTTC.

The CDR3 sequence: CSASGWIWDTF. The CDR3 nucleotides are TGCAGTGCTTCAGGGTGGATTTGGGACACCTTC. V is TRBV20-1 and J is TRBJ1-2, with D possibly TRBD1 on 5 matching bases. CDR1 and CDR2 from the germline V gene are DFQATT and SNEGSKA (reference sequence). V gave up 5 bases and J gave up 12 bases, with 16 bases separating them. This CDR3 is 11 amino acids long.

This clonotype came up once. The chain has TRBV12-3 or TRBV12-4 and TRBJ2-1, with 8 bases lining up with TRBD2. V gave up 2 bases and J gave up 4 bases; unmatched junction bases: 4. The CDR3 length is 15 residues. CDR3 sequence reads: CASSLYLAGYNEQFF. DNA for the CDR3: TGTGCCAGCAGTTTATACCTAGCGGGTTACAATGAGCAGTTCTTC.

The genes are TRBV7-9 and TRBJ2-1; 11 nucleotides agree with TRBD2. The ends lost 1 base at V and 9 bases at J; junction bases unmatched: 5. Germline V gives CDR1 SEHNR, CDR2 FQNEAQ (reference sequence). The CDR3 contains 15 residues. CDR3 sequence reads: CASSLVAGGPGEQFF. CDR3 in DNA: TGTGCCAGCAGCTTAGTAGCGGGAGGGCCCGGTGAGCAGTTCTTC.

The chain combines TRBV18 with TRBJ1-5; D ambiguous. CDR1 KGHSH and CDR2 LQKENI come from the germline V gene. V lost 5 bases and J lost 4, with 21 bases in between. The CDR3 loop spans 17 amino acids. The DNA of the CDR3 is TGTGCCAGCTCATCGTCCTTAGTTGGTAGTTTAAATCAGCCCCAGCATTTT. As protein: CASSSSLVGSLNQPQHF.

The chain links TRBV7-2 to TRBJ2-3; 7 nucleotides line up with TRBD2. Per germline, CDR1 SGHTA and CDR2 FQGNSA. The trim removed 5 bases at V and 4 bases at J, leaving 9 bases unmatched. The CDR3 is 15 residues long. CDR3 sequence: CASSPWGGSSDTQYF. DNA for the CDR3: TGTGCCAGCAGCCCATGGGGCGGGAGTTCAGATACGCAGTATTTT.

This clonotype was observed a few times. V gene TRBV9 combines with J gene TRBJ2-7, with D possibly TRBD2 on 6 matching bases. This CDR3 spans 17 amino acids. From germline, CDR1 is SGDLS and CDR2 YYNGEE. V dropped 4 bases and J dropped 1 base, with 21 bases sitting between them. The CDR3 protein is CASSTSRGLVSSYEQYF. The CDR3 nucleotides are TGTGCCAGCAGCACCAGTCGGGGACTCGTTTCTTCCTACGAGCAGTACTTC.

This clonotype showed up just a few times. This chain links TRBV7-8 with TRBJ2-1; 8 bases match TRBD2. The CDR3 is 14 residues long. V dropped 6 bases and J dropped 4; count of bases not matched to a gene: 5. The V gene's germline CDR1 is SGHVS and CDR2 FQNEAQ. The CDR3 region has the DNA TGTGCCAGCAGAAAGAGCGGGAGTTACAATGAGCAGTTCTTC. This encodes CASRKSGSYNEQFF.